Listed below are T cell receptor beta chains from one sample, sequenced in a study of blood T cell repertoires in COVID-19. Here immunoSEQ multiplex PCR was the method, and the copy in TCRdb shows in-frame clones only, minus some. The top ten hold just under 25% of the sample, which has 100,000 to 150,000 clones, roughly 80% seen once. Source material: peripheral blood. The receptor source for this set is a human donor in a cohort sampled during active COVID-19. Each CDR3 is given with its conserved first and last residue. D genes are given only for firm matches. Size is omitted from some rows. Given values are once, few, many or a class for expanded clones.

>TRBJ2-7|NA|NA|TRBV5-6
TGTGCCAGCAGCTTGGGACGGGGATTAGGCGAGCAGTACTTC
CASSLGRGLGEQYF
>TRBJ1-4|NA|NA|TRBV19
TGTGCCAGTAGTATATCGGCCCCGGCCGGCGGGGAAAAACTGTTTTTT
CASSISAPAGGEKLFF
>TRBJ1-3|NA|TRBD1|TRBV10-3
TGTGCCATCAGAGGGGGCACTGGGGACACCATATATTTT
CAIRGGTGDTIYF
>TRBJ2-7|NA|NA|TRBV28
TGTGCCAGCAGTTTCGGGGGTAACGAGCAGTACTTC
CASSFGGNEQYF
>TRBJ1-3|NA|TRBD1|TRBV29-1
TGCAGCGCCATGACAGGGGGAAACACCATATATTTT
CSAMTGGNTIYF
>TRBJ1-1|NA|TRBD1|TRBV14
TGTGCCAGCAGCCAGATAGGCCTTGATTGGACAGGGGATGGTGAAGCTTTCTTT
CASSQIGLDWTGDGEAFF
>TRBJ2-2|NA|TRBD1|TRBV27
TGTGCCAGCAGCAAATTAACAGGGGGCTTCAACACCGGGGAGCTGTTTTTT
CASSKLTGGFNTGELFF
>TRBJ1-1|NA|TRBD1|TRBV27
TGTGCCAGCAGCCGGGACAGAGGTGAGGCTTTCTTT
CASSRDRGEAFF
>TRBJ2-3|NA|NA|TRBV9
TGTGCCAGCAGCGTAGGAAGCTTGCGGGCAGATACGCAGTATTTT
CASSVGSLRADTQYF
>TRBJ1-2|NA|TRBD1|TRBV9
TGTGCCAGCAGCCCCTTCGGGGACAGGGTAACCGCCGGTGGCTACACCTTC
CASSPFGDRVTAGGYTF
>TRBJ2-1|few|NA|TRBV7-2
TGTGCCAGCAGCTTAGCGGGAGTGGTAAACAATGAGCAGTTCTTC
CASSLAGVVNNEQFF
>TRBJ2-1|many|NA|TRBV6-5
TGTGCCAGCAGGCCGACTAGTTACAATGAGCAGTTCTTC
CASRPTSYNEQFF
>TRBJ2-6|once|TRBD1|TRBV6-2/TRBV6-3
TGTGCCAGCAGTTACTCTGTGGGACAGGGAAACTCTGGGGCCAACGTCCTGACTTTC
CASSYSVGQGNSGANVLTF
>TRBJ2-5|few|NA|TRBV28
TGTGCCAGCAGTTTCGGGCTGGGAGGCCCGGCGGAGGAGACCCAGTACTTC
CASSFGLGGPAEETQYF
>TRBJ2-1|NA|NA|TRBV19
TGTGCCGCATCAGGAGGGGAATCCTACAATGAGCAGTTCTTC
CAASGGESYNEQFF
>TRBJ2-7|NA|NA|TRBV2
TGTGCCAGCAGTAGGGGTGTCCGACAGCGGGCCTACGAGCAGTACTTC
CASSRGVRQRAYEQYF
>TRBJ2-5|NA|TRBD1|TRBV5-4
TGTGCCAGCAGCTTGTATGAGGGGGCGAGAGAGACCCAGTACTTC
CASSLYEGARETQYF
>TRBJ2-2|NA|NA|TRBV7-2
TGTGCCAGCAGCTTAAGGACTCGGACCGGGGAGCTGTTTTTT
CASSLRTRTGELFF
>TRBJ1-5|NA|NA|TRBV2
TGTGCCAGCGGTTTATCCGGGTCCCAGCATTTT
CASGLSGSQHF